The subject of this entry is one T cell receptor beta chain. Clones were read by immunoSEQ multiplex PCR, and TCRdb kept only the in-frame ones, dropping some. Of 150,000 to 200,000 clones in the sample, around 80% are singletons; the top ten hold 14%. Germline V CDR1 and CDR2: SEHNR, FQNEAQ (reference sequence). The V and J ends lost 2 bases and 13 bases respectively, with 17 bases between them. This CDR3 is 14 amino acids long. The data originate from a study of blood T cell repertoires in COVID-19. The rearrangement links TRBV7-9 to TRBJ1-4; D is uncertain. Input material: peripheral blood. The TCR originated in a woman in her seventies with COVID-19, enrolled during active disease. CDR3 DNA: TGTGCCAGCAGCTTAAGTGGGCCGCGTACGGTACTGTTTTTT. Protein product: CASSLSGPRTVLFF.